The sequence of this TCR beta chain was determined in a study of cytomegalovirus exposure and HLA in healthy donors. Study information: In a later analysis, it was reported that the 120 validation repertoires had been produced on the same platform as the roughly 650 repertoires belonging to the first cohort. Findings of the study overall: It was found in a later analysis that first-cohort TCR clusters tended to co-occur in the 100 to 150 validation repertoires. In vitro checks showed that a few CMV-associated chains really do target CMV antigens.

Details on this clone: Its target is unknown.

Donors came from a validation cohort of over a hundred subjects, distinct from the first 666-subject cohort. Sequencing was performed with immunoSEQ multiplex PCR; in TCRdb, only in-frame clones are kept and a portion is missing. The sample records around 190,000 clones, roughly 77% being singletons. The clonotype was recovered from a woman aged 25 to 39 in good health and CMV-seronegative. Sequencing was performed on PBMCs.

The CDR3, as DNA: TGTGCCAGCAGTACTAGCGTCCAAGAGACCCAGTACTTC. Encoded protein: CASSTSVQETQYF. The chain joins TRBV2 to TRBJ2-5; 7 bases match TRBD2. Germline CDR1 SNHLY, CDR2 FYNNEI. After removal of 5 bases from V and 1 base from J, the junction contained 1 base not matched to a gene. This CDR3 region has 13 residues.